This TCR beta chain was sequenced in a study of tumor and adjacent non-tumor tissue in lung cancer. This clonotype was found a few times. What it recognizes is unknown. Sequence at one end of the junction differs from germline and may be a read error. Overall study results and limits: TCR diversity was significantly greater in tumor than normal lung tissue. Tumor repertoires had a smaller top 100 clone share than normal lung.

RNA was extracted from bulk tissue without any cell sorting. The normal lung tissue was taken more than 3 cm from the tumor edge. A modified ARM-PCR protocol with three rounds of nested PCR amplified TCRbeta. TCRdb reprocessed the multiplex PCR reads via MiXCR and lists one record per CDR3 protein. The data hold 60,000 to 85,000 distinct CDR3 sequences, with over 60% observed a single time. Germline loops: CDR1 SGHAT, CDR2 FQNNGV. The CDR3 length is 11 residues. The chain couples TRBV11-2 to TRBJ2-1; the D gene is possibly TRBD2 (5 bases). The TCR originated in a man in his 70s with non-small cell lung cancer. Input material: distant non-tumor lung tissue. CDR3 in amino acids: CASSRGNEQFF. DNA of the CDR3: TGTGCAAGCAGCCGGGGAAATGAGCAGTTCTTC.